The clone carrying this TCR beta chain was counted between two and nine times. Its antigen is undetermined. The sample belongs to a study of OX40 agonist ivuxolimab in advanced cancers. Overall study results and limits: Partial responders dosed at 0.1-3.0 mg/kg displayed clonal expansion ranking among the lowest.

The repertoire was sequenced with immunoSEQ multiplex PCR; TCRdb's copy has only in-frame clones and lacks some. The sample contains tens of thousands of clones, just over 90% of which appear only once. V lost 4 bases to trimming and J lost 0 bases, with 6 bases between them. The germline V gene has CDR1 SGHTA and CDR2 FQGTGA. This CDR3 region has 13 residues. The clonotype originates from an adult with an advanced solid tumor such as melanoma, head and neck, liver or kidney cancer. The sample here was CD4+ or CD8+ T cells sorted from blood, taken in a trial of the OX40 agonist ivuxolimab. This rearrangement joins TRBV7-3 to TRBJ1-1; no firm D call. In DNA form, the CDR3 reads TGTGCCAGCAGCTCCTCCTTGAACACTGAAGCTTTCTTT. Its protein is CASSSSLNTEAFF.